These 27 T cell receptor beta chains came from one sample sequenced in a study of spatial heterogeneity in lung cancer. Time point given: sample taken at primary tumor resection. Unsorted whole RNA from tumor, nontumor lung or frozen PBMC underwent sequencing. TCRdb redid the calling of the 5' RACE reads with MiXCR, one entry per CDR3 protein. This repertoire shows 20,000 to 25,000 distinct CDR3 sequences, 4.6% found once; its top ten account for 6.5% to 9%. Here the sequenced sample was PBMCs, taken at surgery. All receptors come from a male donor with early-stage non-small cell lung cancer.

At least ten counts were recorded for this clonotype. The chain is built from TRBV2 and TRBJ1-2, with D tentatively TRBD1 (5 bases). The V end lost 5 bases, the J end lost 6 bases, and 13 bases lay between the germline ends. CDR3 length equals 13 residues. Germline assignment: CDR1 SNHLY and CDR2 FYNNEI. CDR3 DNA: TGTGCCAGCAGTTTTAGGGACCGGCATGGCTACACCTTC. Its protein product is CASSFRDRHGYTF.

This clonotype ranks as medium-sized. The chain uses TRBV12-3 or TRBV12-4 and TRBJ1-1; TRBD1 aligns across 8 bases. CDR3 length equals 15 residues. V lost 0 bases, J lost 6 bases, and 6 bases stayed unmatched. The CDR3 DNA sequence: TGTGCCAGCAGTTTAGCGGCACAGGGGGGGTCTGAAGCTTTCTTT. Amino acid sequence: CASSLAAQGGSEAFF.

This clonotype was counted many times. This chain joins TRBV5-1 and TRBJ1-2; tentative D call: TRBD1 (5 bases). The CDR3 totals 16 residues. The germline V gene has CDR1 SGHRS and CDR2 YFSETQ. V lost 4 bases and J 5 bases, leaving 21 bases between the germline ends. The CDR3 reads CASSARGLADSYGYTF. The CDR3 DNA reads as TGCGCCAGCAGCGCAAGGGGATTGGCAGATTCTTATGGCTACACCTTC.

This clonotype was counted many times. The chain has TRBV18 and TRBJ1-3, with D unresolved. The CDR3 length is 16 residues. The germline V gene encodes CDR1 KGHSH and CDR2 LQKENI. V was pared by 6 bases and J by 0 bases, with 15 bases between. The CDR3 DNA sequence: TGTGCCAGCTCCCGCTCGAGTCCCGCCTCTGGAAACACCATATATTTT. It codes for CASSRSSPASGNTIYF.

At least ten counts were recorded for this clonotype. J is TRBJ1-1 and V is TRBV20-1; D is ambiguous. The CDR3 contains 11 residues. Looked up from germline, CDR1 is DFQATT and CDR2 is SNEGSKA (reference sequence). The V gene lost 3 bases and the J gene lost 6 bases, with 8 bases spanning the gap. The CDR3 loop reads CSASTTSEAFF. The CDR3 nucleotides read TGCAGTGCTAGTACGACATCTGAAGCTTTCTTT.

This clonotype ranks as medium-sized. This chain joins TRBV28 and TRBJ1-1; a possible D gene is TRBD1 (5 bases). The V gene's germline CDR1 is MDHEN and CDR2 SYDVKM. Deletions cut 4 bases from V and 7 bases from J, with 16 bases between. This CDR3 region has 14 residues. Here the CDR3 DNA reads TGTGCCAGCAGTTCCCCGACAGAGGGGATTGAAGCTTTCTTT. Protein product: CASSSPTEGIEAFF.

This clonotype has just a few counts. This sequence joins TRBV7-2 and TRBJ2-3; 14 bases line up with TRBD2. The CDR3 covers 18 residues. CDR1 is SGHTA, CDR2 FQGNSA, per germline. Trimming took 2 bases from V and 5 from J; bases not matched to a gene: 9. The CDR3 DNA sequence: TGTGCCAGCAGCTTATGGCTGACTAGCGGGGGGGCAGGAGATACGCAGTATTTT. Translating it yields CASSLWLTSGGAGDTQYF.

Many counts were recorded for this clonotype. The CDR3 is CASSSGVAEQFF. The CDR3 coding sequence is TGTGCCAGCAGCTCAGGGGTTGCTGAGCAGTTCTTC. The genes are TRBV7-2 and TRBJ2-1; perhaps TRBD1 as D (6 bases). CDR3 length equals 12 residues. The germline gives CDR1 SGHTA, CDR2 FQGNSA. Trimming took off 4 bases at V and 9 bases at J, with 10 bases between the two ends.

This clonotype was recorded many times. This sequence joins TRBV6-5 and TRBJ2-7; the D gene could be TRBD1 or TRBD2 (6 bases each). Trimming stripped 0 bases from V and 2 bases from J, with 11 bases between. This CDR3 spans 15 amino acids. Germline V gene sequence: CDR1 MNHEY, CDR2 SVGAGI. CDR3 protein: CASSYSTGGAYEQYF. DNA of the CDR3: TGTGCCAGCAGTTACTCGACCGGGGGCGCCTACGAGCAGTACTTC.

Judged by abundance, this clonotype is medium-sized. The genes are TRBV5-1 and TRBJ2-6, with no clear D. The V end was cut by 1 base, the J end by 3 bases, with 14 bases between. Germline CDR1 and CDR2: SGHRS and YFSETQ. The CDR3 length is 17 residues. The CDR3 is CASSLTSSPVGANVLTF. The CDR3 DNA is TGCGCCAGCAGCTTGACGTCTTCACCTGTTGGGGCCAACGTCCTGACTTTC.

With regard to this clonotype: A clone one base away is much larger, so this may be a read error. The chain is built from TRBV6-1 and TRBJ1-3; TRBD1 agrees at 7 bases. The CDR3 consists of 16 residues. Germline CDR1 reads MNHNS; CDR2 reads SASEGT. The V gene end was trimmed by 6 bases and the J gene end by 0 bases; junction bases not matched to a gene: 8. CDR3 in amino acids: CASRTGSSFSGNTIYF. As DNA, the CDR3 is TGTGCCAGCAGGACAGGGTCGTCTTTCTCTGGAAACACCATATATTTT.

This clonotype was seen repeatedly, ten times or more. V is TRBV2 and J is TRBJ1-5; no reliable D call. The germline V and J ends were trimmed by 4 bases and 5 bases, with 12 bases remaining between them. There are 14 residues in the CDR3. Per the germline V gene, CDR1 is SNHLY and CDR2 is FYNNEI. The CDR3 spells CASSVEGRHQPQHF. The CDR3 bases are TGTGCCAGCAGTGTAGAAGGAAGACATCAGCCCCAGCATTTT. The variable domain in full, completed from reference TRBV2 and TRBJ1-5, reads EPEVTQTPSHQVTQMGQEVILRCVPISNHLYFYWYRQILGQKVEFLVSFYNNEISEKSEIFDDQFSVERPDGSNFTLKIRSTKLEDSAMYFCASSVEGRHQPQHFGDGTRLSIL.

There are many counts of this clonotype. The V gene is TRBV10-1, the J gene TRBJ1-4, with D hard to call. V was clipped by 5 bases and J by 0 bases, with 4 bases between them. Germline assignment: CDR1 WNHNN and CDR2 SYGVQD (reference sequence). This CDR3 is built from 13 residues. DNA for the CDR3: TGCGCCAGCAGTAGAACAACTAATGAAAAACTGTTTTTT. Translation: CASSRTTNEKLFF.

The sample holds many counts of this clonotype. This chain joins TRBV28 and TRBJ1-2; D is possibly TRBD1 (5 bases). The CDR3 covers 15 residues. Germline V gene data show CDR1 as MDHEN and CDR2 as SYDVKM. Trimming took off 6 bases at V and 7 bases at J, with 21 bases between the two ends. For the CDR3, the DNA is TGTGCCAGCAGGTCCGCCGGGACGGGGATCGTTGGCTACACCTTC. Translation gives CASRSAGTGIVGYTF.

The CDR3 coding sequence is TGTGCCAGCAGCTTCGGGAGTCCAGAGACCCAGTACTTC. Amino acids: CASSFGSPETQYF. The chain joins TRBV9 to TRBJ2-5, with D tentatively TRBD2 (6 bases). This CDR3 is built from 13 residues. Germline values: CDR1 SGDLS, CDR2 YYNGEE. The ends were cut back, 4 bases at V and 4 bases at J, with 11 bases in the middle.

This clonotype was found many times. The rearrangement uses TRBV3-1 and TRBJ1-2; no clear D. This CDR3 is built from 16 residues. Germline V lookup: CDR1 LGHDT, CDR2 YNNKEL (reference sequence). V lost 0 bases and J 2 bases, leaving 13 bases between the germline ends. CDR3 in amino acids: CASSQDPGVTNYGYTF. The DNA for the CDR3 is TGTGCCAGCAGCCAAGATCCCGGGGTTACAAACTATGGCTACACCTTC.

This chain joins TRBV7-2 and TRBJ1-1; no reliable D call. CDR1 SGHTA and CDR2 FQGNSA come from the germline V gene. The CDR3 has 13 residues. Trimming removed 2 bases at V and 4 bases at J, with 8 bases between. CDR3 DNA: TGTGCCAGCAGCTTATCTCTAGTCACTGAAGCTTTCTTT. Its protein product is CASSLSLVTEAFF.

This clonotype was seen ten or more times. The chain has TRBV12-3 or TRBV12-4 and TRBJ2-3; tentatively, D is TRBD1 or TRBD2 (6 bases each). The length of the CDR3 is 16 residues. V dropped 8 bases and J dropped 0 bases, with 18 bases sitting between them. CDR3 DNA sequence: TGTGCCAGCCTCGCGTCACGGGGGCTGAGCACAGATACGCAGTATTTT. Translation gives CASLASRGLSTDTQYF.

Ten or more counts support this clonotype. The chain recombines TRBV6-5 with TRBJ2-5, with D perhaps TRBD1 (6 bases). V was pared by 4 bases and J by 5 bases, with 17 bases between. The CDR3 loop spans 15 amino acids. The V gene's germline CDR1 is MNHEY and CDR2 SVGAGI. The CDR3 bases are TGTGCCAGCAGTTTCACGACAGGTAACCGGGAGACCCAGTACTTC. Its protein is CASSFTTGNRETQYF.

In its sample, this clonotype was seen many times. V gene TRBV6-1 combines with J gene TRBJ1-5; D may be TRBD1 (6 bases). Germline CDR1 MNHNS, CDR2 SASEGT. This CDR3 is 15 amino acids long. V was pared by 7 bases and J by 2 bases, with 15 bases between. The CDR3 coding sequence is TGTGCCAGCAACTCGGGGGCGGTGGGCAATCAGCCCCAGCATTTT. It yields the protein CASNSGAVGNQPQHF.

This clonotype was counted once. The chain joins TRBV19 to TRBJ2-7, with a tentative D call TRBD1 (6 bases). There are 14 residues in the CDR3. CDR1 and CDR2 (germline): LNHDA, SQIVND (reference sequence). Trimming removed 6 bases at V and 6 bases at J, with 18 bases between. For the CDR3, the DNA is TGTGCCAGTAGCCAGGGACATAGGAGCGCCGAGCAGTACTTC. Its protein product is CASSQGHRSAEQYF.

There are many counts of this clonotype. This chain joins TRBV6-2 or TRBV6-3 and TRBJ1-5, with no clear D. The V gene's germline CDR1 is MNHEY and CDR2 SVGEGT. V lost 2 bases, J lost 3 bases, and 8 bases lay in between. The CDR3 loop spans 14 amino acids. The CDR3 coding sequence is TGTGCCAGCAGTTACGTTCGGGACAATCAGCCCCAGCATTTT. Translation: CASSYVRDNQPQHF.

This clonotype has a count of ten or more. CDR3 coding DNA: TGTGCCAGCAGCTCGACAGGATCCCAAGCCAAAAACATTCAGTACTTC. Translated: CASSSTGSQAKNIQYF. The gene calls are TRBV7-2 and TRBJ2-4; possible D gene TRBD1, 6 bases. CDR1 SGHTA and CDR2 FQGNSA come from the germline V gene. V was pared by 4 bases and J by 0 bases, with 13 bases between. The CDR3 extends over 16 amino acids.

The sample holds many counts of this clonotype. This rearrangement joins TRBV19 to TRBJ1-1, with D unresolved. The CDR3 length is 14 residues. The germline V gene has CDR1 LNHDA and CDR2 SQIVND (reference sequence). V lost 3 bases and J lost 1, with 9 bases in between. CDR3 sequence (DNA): TGTGCCAGTAGTATGAGGCCGACGAACACTGAAGCTTTCTTT. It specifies CASSMRPTNTEAFF.

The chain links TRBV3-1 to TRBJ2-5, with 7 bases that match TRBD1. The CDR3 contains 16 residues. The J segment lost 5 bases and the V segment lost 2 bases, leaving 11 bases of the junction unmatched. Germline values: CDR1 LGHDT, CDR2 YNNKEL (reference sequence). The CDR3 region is CASSQRRQGSRETQYF. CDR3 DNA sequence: TGTGCCAGCAGCCAACGAAGACAGGGCAGTAGGGAGACCCAGTACTTC.

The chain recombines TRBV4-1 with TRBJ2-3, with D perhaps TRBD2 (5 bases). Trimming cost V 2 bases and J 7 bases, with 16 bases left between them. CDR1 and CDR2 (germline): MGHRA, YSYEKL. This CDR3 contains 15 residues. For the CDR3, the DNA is TGCGCCAGCAGCCAATTCGTGGACTCCTCGAATACGCAGTATTTT. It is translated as CASSQFVDSSNTQYF.

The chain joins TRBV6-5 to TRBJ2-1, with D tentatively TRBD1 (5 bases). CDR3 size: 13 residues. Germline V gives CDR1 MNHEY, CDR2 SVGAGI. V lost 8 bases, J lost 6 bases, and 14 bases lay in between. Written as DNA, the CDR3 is TGTGCCAGCCTCTCGGACACAATCAATGAGCAGTTCTTC. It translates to CASLSDTINEQFF.